The 21 T cell receptor beta chains reported below all come from one sample, sequenced in a study of Tregs in tolerant kidney transplant recipients. Here immunoSEQ multiplex PCR was the method, and the copy in TCRdb shows in-frame clones only, minus some. This sample's table has about 30,000 clones. The sample consisted of CD8+ T cells from blood, taken before the transplant. These receptors were obtained from a human donor who received a combined kidney and bone marrow transplant.

A note on this clone: The CDR3 extends 3 residues past the end of the read, so its final part is completed from the germline J gene. This chain uses TRBV10-2 with TRBJ2-7; 8 nucleotides line up with TRBD2. The CDR3 runs 16 residues. Germline V gene lookup returns CDR1 WSHSY and CDR2 SAAADI. Trimming cost V 2 bases and J 3 bases; bases outside gene matches: 9. Incomplete CDR3 DNA: TGCGCCAGCAGTGAGCACCCGGGACTAGGGTACTACGAG. It translates to CASSEHPGLGYYE. The complete CDR3 protein is CASSEHPGLGYYEQYF.

A word on this clone: The CDR3 extends 3 residues past the end of the read, so its final part is completed from the germline J gene. The V call is TRBV6-1, the J call TRBJ2-6; D gene ambiguous. Germline V lookup: CDR1 MNHNS, CDR2 SASEGT. The CDR3 length is 15 residues. V was cut by 1 base and J by 0 bases, with 4 bases left in between. The DNA read from the CDR3 is TGTGCCAGCAGTGAAGACAACTCTGGGGCCAACGTC. Its translation is CASSEDNSGANV. The whole CDR3 protein is CASSEDNSGANVLTF.

In the case of this clone: The missing CDR3 end, 3 residues past where the read stops, is filled in from the germline J gene. V gene TRBV7-2 combines with J gene TRBJ1-1, with D unclear. V was trimmed by 5 bases and J by 0 bases, leaving 13 bases between them. The germline V gene encodes CDR1 SGHTA and CDR2 FQGNSA. This CDR3 contains 15 residues. This CDR3 reads CASSTYPTMNTEAFF. Incomplete CDR3 DNA: TGTGCCAGCAGCACTTACCCTACCATGAACACTGAA.

With regard to this clone: Read data end 3 residues before the CDR3 end; the end is taken from the germline J gene. The chain uses TRBV12-5 and TRBJ2-7, with 7 bases aligning to TRBD1. V was pared by 4 bases and J by 2 bases, with 2 bases of the junction left unmatched. This CDR3 is built from 13 residues. Germline CDR1 is LGHNT and CDR2 is FRNRAP. CDR3 amino acids: CASGWGTAYEQYF. Incomplete CDR3 DNA: TGTGCTAGTGGTTGGGGGACAGCCTACGAG.

Turning to this clone: The read terminates 3 residues before the CDR3 end, so the remaining end is supplied by the germline J gene. The chain uses TRBV16 and TRBJ1-1, with D unresolved. Trimming took 0 bases from V and 5 from J, leaving 7 bases between them. CDR3 size: 13 residues. From germline, CDR1 is KGHSY and CDR2 FQNENV. The CDR3 loop is CASSQSSGTEAFF. CDR3 DNA, as far as it was read: TGTGCCAGCAGCCAATCGTCCGGGACTGAA.

As concerns this clone: The CDR3 goes on 3 residues after the read ends, and that part is filled in from the germline J gene. The chain has TRBV7-6 and TRBJ2-3; 16 bases match TRBD2. The germline CDR1 and CDR2 sequences are SGHVS and FNYEAQ. V gave up 5 bases and J gave up 7 bases; unmatched junction bases: 12. This CDR3 is built from 18 residues. CDR3 bases read: TGTGCCAGCAGCCCCACTGGGACTAGCGGGGGGGCATTATATACG. As protein: CASSPTGTSGGALYT. The full CDR3 is CASSPTGTSGGALYTQYF.

The sequenced part of the CDR3 DNA is TGTGCCAGCTCACCACCGGGACAGGGGGGAGATACG. This translates into CASSPPGQGGDT. The entire CDR3 sequence reads CASSPPGQGGDTQYF. The rearrangement links TRBV18 to TRBJ2-3, with 11 bases identical to TRBD1. The read comes to an end 3 residues before the CDR3 does, leaving the germline J gene to fill in the end. J was trimmed by 5 bases and V by 0 bases; bases with no gene match: 1. Germline V gene data show CDR1 as KGHSH and CDR2 as LQKENI. The CDR3 is 15 amino acids.

With respect to this clone: The read halts 3 residues ahead of the CDR3 end, with the missing end drawn from the germline J gene. The chain carries TRBV6-2 or TRBV6-3 and TRBJ1-1; tentative D call: TRBD1 (6 bases). The CDR3 runs to 15 residues. V was trimmed by 2 bases and J by 0 bases, leaving 10 bases between them. The V gene's germline CDR1 is MNHEY and CDR2 SVGEGT. CDR3 sequence: CASSYPQGMNTEAFF. The part of the CDR3 DNA that was read is TGTGCCAGCAGTTACCCCCAGGGGATGAACACTGAA.

Comment on this clone: The CDR3 is cut off 3 residues early in the read; its end comes from the germline J gene. The rearrangement uses TRBV7-9 and TRBJ2-7, with 13 bases that match TRBD2. The CDR3 extends over 14 amino acids. The ends lost 8 bases at V and 4 bases at J; junction bases unmatched: 5. The germline V gene encodes CDR1 SEHNR and CDR2 FQNEAQ (reference sequence). The covered CDR3 bases are TGTGCCAGCGGGACTAGCGGGGCTTTTTACGAG. The encoded protein is CASGTSGAFYE. The full CDR3 protein is CASGTSGAFYEQYF.

As for this clone: The sequenced fragment ends 3 residues before the CDR3 boundary, so the rest is inferred from the germline J gene. V is TRBV28 and J is TRBJ1-4; 8 bases fit TRBD1. The CDR3 covers 12 residues. CDR1 MDHEN and CDR2 SYDVKM come from the germline V gene. The junction had 4 bases not matched to a gene; V was cut back by 6 bases and J by 10 bases. The covered CDR3 bases are TGTGCCAGCAGCCACGGACAGGGAAAA. This translates into CASSHGQGK. The entire CDR3 is CASSHGQGKLFF. Together with reference TRBV28 and TRBJ1-4, the CDR3 gives the full variable domain: DVKVTQSSRYLVKRTGEKVFLECVQDMDHENMFWYRQDPGLGLRLIYFSYDVKMKEKGDIPEGYSVSREKKERFSLILESASTNQTSMYLCASSHGQGKLFFGSGTQLSVL.

About this clone: The read is 3 residues too short to cover the CDR3 end, so that end is filled in from the germline J gene. The V and J genes are TRBV11-2 and TRBJ2-5; a possible D gene is TRBD2 (5 bases). V lost 5 bases to trimming and J lost 0 bases, with 13 bases between them. Germline-derived CDR1 and CDR2 are SGHAT and FQNNGV. The CDR3 is 15 residues long. CDR3 DNA (partial): TGTGCCAGCAGCCCCCCGACGGGGTACCAAGAGACC. It is translated as CASSPPTGYQET. The whole CDR3 is CASSPPTGYQETQYF. The whole variable domain, filled in from reference TRBV11-2 and TRBJ2-5, reads EAGVAQSPRYKIIEKRQSVAFWCNPISGHATLYWYQQILGQGPKLLIQFQNNGVVDDSQLPKDRFSAERLKGVDSTLKIQPAKLEDSAVYLCASSPPTGYQETQYFGPGTRLLVL.

Worth noting for this clone: The read stops 3 residues short of the end of the CDR3; the missing end is completed from the germline J gene. This chain connects TRBV2 to TRBJ2-7; D is perhaps TRBD1 (5 bases). Germline assignment: CDR1 SNHLY and CDR2 FYNNEI. Between the trimmed V and J ends, which lost 6 bases and 3 bases, there was a span of 15 bases. This CDR3 spans 14 amino acids. The sequenced CDR3 bases are TGTGCCAGCAGCCCCGACAGTGACCTCTACGAG. Translating it yields CASSPDSDLYE. The full CDR3 sequence reads CASSPDSDLYEQYF.

About this clone itself: The read stops 3 residues short of the end of the CDR3; the missing end is completed from the germline J gene. V is TRBV6-4 and J is TRBJ2-1; 9 nucleotides line up with TRBD1. With V trimmed by 1 base and J by 3 bases, 7 bases remained unmatched. This CDR3 has 17 residues. The V gene's germline CDR1 is MRHNA and CDR2 SNTAGT. The CDR3 loop reads CASSDFSRTGDYNEQFF. The CDR3 bases that were read are TGTGCCAGCAGTGACTTTTCGAGGACAGGGGACTACAATGAG.

A word on this clone: The read ends 3 residues shy of where the CDR3 ends; the end is completed using the germline J gene. The V call is TRBV13, the J call TRBJ2-2; 8 bases agree with TRBD2. CDR3 length: 16 amino acids. V gave up 5 bases and J gave up 5 bases; unmatched junction bases: 10. CDR1 and CDR2 from the germline V gene are PRHDT and FYEKMQ (reference sequence). The CDR3 region is CASSPRGDLQTGELFF. The part of the CDR3 DNA that was read is TGTGCCAGCAGCCCGCGGGGGGACCTTCAAACCGGGGAG.

As concerns this clone: The read gets to within 3 residues of the CDR3 end, and the germline J gene fills in the rest. The V gene is TRBV6-2 or TRBV6-3, the J gene TRBJ2-1, with 15 bases that match TRBD2. The CDR3 runs to 17 residues. V gave up 7 bases and J gave up 9 bases; unmatched junction bases: 13. Germline-derived CDR1 and CDR2 are MNHEY and SVGEGT. CDR3 sequence reads: CASIYDRTSGRVGEQFF. The DNA read from the CDR3 is TGTGCCAGCATCTACGACCGGACTAGCGGGAGGGTGGGTGAG.

Remarks on this clone: The read finishes 3 residues shy of the CDR3 end, and the germline J gene is used to complete it. V and J are TRBV5-6 and TRBJ1-1; possible D gene TRBD1, 5 bases. Trimming stripped 1 base from V and 0 bases from J, with 7 bases between. The germline CDR1 and CDR2 sequences are SGHDT and YYEEEE. The CDR3 totals 14 residues. Incomplete CDR3 DNA: TGTGCCAGCAGCTTGAGGGGAGTGAACACTGAA. Encoded protein: CASSLRGVNTE. The CDR3, in full, reads CASSLRGVNTEAFF.

The CDR3 region is CSARDLANLYEQYF. The DNA read from the CDR3 is TGCAGTGCTAGAGATCTAGCGAACCTATACGAG. The chain couples TRBV20-1 to TRBJ2-7; TRBD2 might be the D (6 bases). The CDR3 end falls 3 residues outside the read, so it is completed with the germline J gene. Germline lookup yields CDR1 DFQATT and CDR2 SNEGSKA (reference sequence). The CDR3 length is 14 residues. Deletions cut 0 bases from V and 4 bases from J, with 13 bases between.

With respect to this clone: The CDR3 end lies 3 residues beyond the end of the read and is filled in from the germline J gene. V and J are TRBV29-1 and TRBJ1-2; TRBD1 agrees at 8 bases. The V gene's germline CDR1 is SQVTM and CDR2 ANQGSEA. The CDR3 runs to 13 residues. The CDR3 region is CSVEPRTGTGYTF. CDR3 bases read: TGCAGCGTTGAACCGAGGACAGGGACCGGC. Supplemented by reference TRBV29-1 and TRBJ1-2, the full variable domain reads SAVISQKPSRDICQRGTSLTIQCQVDSQVTMMFWYRQQPGQSLTLIATANQGSEATYESGFVIDKFPISRPNLTFSTLTVSNMSPEDSSIYLCSVEPRTGTGYTFGSGTRLTVV.

By frequency, this clone is medium-sized. The sequenced fragment ends 3 residues before the CDR3 boundary, so the rest is inferred from the germline J gene. The rearrangement uses TRBV2 and TRBJ1-1; D call uncertain. Trimming shortened V by 9 bases and J by 5 bases, and 7 bases separated the two germline ends. Germline V lookup: CDR1 SNHLY, CDR2 FYNNEI. This CDR3 contains 10 residues. The CDR3 DNA, read in part, is TGTGCCAGAGGGCCTACTGAA. Protein sequence: CARGPTE. The CDR3 in its entirety is CARGPTEAFF.

On this clone: The CDR3 end lies 3 residues beyond the end of the read and is filled in from the germline J gene. The rearrangement joins TRBV19 to TRBJ1-4, with D maybe TRBD1 (5 bases). This CDR3 contains 15 residues. From germline, CDR1 is LNHDA and CDR2 SQIVND (reference sequence). Deletions cut 5 bases from V and 3 bases from J, with 13 bases between. CDR3 residues: CASSPRSGPNEKLFF. Partial CDR3 DNA: TGTGCCAGTAGTCCCCGGTCAGGGCCTAATGAAAAA.

Concerning this clone: With the read ending 3 residues before the CDR3 end, the germline J gene is used to fill in that end. This sequence joins TRBV18 and TRBJ2-4; TRBD2 is a possible D gene (6 bases). The V gene lost 2 bases and the J gene lost 0 bases, with 20 bases spanning the gap. Germline loops: CDR1 KGHSH, CDR2 LQKENI. This CDR3 region has 19 residues. The chain's CDR3 is CASSPKSATEGSAKNIQYF. The covered CDR3 bases are TGTGCCAGCTCACCAAAGAGCGCGACGGAGGGGTCAGCCAAAAACATT. Complete variable domain (other parts from reference TRBV18 and TRBJ2-4): NAGVMQNPRHLVRRRGQEARLRCSPMKGHSHVYWYRQLPEEGLKFMVYLQKENIIDESGMPKERFSAEFPKEGPSILRIQQVVRGDSAAYFCASSPKSATEGSAKNIQYFGAGTRLSVL.